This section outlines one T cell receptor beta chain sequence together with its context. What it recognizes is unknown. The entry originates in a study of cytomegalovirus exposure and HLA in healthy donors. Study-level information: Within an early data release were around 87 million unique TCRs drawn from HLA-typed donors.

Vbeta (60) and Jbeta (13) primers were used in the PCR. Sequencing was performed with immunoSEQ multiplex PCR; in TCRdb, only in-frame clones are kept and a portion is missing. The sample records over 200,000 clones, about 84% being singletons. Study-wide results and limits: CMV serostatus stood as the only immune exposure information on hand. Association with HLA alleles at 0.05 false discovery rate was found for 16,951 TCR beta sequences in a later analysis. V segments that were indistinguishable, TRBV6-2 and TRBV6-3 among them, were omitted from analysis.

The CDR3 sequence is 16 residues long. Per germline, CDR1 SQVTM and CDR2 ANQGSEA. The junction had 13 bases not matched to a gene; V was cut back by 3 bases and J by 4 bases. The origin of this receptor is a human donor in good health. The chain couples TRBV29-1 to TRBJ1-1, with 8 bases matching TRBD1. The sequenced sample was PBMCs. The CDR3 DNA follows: TGCAGCGTTGATTGGGGTTTCAGGGGGCAGGGCACTGAAGCTTTCTTT. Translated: CSVDWGFRGQGTEAFF.